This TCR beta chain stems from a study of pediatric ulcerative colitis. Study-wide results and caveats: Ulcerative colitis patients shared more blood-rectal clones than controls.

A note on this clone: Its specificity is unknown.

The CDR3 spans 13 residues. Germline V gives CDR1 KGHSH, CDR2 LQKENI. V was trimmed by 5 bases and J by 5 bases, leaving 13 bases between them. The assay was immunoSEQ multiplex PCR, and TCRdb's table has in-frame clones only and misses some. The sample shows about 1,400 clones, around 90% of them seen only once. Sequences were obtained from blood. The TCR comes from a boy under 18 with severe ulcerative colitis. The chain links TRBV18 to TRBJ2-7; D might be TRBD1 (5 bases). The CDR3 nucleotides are TGTGCCAGCTCAAGGACAAAGTACGACGAGCAGTACTTC. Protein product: CASSRTKYDEQYF.